Each of the 11 T cell receptor beta chains below was sequenced from the same sample in a study of blood T cell repertoires in COVID-19. Profiled with immunoSEQ multiplex PCR; TCRdb holds only in-frame clones, not every one. Here the sample spans 45,000 to 50,000 clones, roughly 88% being singletons. Sequenced input: peripheral blood. The receptors originated from a woman aged 80 or over with COVID-19, enrolled during active disease.

The rearrangement joins TRBV4-2 to TRBJ2-2; 12 nucleotides match TRBD2. CDR1 and CDR2 from the germline V gene are LGHNA and YNFKEQ. Germline trimming cut 6 bases from V and 7 bases from J; bases unmatched to any gene: 15. The CDR3 covers 18 residues. CDR3 bases: TGTGCCAGCAGTCGGAGAGACTCTAGCGGGGGGGCCTACGGGGAGCTGTTTTTT. It yields the protein CASSRRDSSGGAYGELFF.

V usage is TRBV2 and J usage is TRBJ1-2; D is possibly TRBD1 (5 bases). Germline CDR1 is SNHLY and CDR2 is FYNNEI. The CDR3 runs to 12 residues. The germline V and J ends were trimmed by 7 bases and 8 bases, with 14 bases remaining between them. CDR3 DNA: TGTGCCAGCAACTTGGGGGGGTCCGGCTACACCTTC. Translation: CASNLGGSGYTF.

In its sample, this clone was seen a few times. The chain combines TRBV28 with TRBJ1-2; unclear D gene. The germline V gene has CDR1 MDHEN and CDR2 SYDVKM. The CDR3 length is 11 residues. Trimming pared 6 bases from V and 8 bases from J, leaving 10 bases between. The CDR3 nucleotides read TGTGCCAGCAGCATTACGCGAGGCTACACCTTC. It is translated as CASSITRGYTF.

The V gene is TRBV18, the J gene TRBJ2-2; 8 bases fit TRBD1. This CDR3 has 16 residues. Germline V gene data show CDR1 as KGHSH and CDR2 as LQKENI. The V segment lost 6 bases and the J segment 4 bases; nucleotides outside the gene matches: 10. The CDR3 loop reads CASSQGASRITGELFF. The CDR3 region has the DNA TGTGCCAGCTCCCAGGGGGCATCACGTATCACCGGGGAGCTGTTTTTT.

The chain uses TRBV6-1 and TRBJ1-3; D unresolved. The germline V and J ends were trimmed by 2 bases and 4 bases, with 9 bases remaining between them. The germline CDR1 and CDR2 sequences are MNHNS and SASEGT. The CDR3 is made up of 14 amino acids. The CDR3 loop reads CASSEIGYGNTIYF. CDR3 nucleotide sequence: TGTGCCAGCAGTGAAATCGGGTACGGAAACACCATATATTTT.

This clone was found a few times. The chain joins TRBV9 to TRBJ2-1; 7 positions agree with TRBD2. The junction had 4 bases not matched to a gene; V was cut back by 4 bases and J by 6 bases. The CDR3 has 13 amino acids. Germline loops: CDR1 SGDLS, CDR2 YYNGEE. The CDR3 DNA reads TGTGCCAGCAGCTCGGGACTAAGCAATGAGCAGTTCTTC. Its translation: CASSSGLSNEQFF.

The V call is TRBV6-6, the J call TRBJ2-4; a possible D gene is TRBD2 (6 bases). The V end was cut by 6 bases, the J end by 3 bases, with 18 bases between. The CDR3 spans 16 residues. Germline CDR1 reads MNHNY; CDR2 reads SVGAGI (reference sequence). CDR3 sequence (DNA): TGTGCCAGCAGCAGAGGGACTGAGGTTATCAAAAACATTCAGTACTTC. This translates into CASSRGTEVIKNIQYF.

The gene calls are TRBV20-1 and TRBJ1-4; maybe TRBD1 (5 bases). The CDR3 extends over 14 amino acids. Germline CDR1 and CDR2: DFQATT and SNEGSKA (reference sequence). V lost 3 bases, J lost 4 bases, and 12 bases lay in between. DNA for the CDR3: TGCAGTGCTAGTGAGCGGGGGATTAATGAAAAACTGTTTTTT. This sequence encodes CSASERGINEKLFF.

The chain links TRBV4-2 to TRBJ2-7; 9 positions match TRBD1. From germline, CDR1 is LGHNA and CDR2 YNFKEQ. This CDR3 has 14 amino acids. With V trimmed by 4 bases and J by 6 bases, 7 bases remained unmatched. CDR3 residues: CASSPTGQGGEQYF. The CDR3 nucleotides read TGTGCCAGCAGCCCGACGGGACAGGGCGGCGAGCAGTACTTC.

The rearrangement links TRBV6-5 to TRBJ2-7, with D possibly matching TRBD1 (5 bases). V dropped 7 bases and J dropped 6 bases, with 10 bases sitting between them. Germline CDR1 is MNHEY and CDR2 is SVGAGI. This CDR3 is 11 amino acids long. The CDR3 nucleotides are TGTGCCAGCACCCTAGGGGCCGAGCAGTACTTC. It codes for CASTLGAEQYF.

The chain is built from TRBV13 and TRBJ2-3, with TRBD2 matching 8 bases. CDR1 and CDR2 from the germline V gene are PRHDT and FYEKMQ (reference sequence). Trimming cost V 5 bases and J 4 bases; bases outside gene matches: 14. The CDR3 has 17 residues. The chain's CDR3 is CASSPWGSSGSSDTQYF. DNA for the CDR3: TGTGCCAGCAGCCCCTGGGGGAGCAGCGGGAGTTCAGATACGCAGTATTTT. Looking up the rest from reference TRBV13 and TRBJ2-3 gives the full variable domain: AAGVIQSPRHLIKEKRETATLKCYPIPRHDTVYWYQQGPGQDPQFLISFYEKMQSDKGSIPDRFSAQQFSDYHSELNMSSLELGDSALYFCASSPWGSSGSSDTQYFGPGTRLTVL.